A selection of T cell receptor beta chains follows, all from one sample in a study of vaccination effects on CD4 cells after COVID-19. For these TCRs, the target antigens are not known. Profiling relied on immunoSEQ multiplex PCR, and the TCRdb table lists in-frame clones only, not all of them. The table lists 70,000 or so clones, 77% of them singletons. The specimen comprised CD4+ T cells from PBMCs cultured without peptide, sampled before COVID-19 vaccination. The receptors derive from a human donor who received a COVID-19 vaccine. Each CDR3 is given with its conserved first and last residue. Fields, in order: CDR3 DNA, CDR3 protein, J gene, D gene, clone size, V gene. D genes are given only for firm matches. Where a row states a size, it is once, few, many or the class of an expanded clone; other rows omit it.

TGTGCCAGCAGCCAAGTTTTACAGGGTAGGGGCTACACCTTC,CASSQVLQGRGYTF,TRBJ1-2,.,once,TRBV3-1/TRBV3-2
TGTGCCTGGAGTGTAGAGGCTAACTATGGCTACACCTTC,CAWSVEANYGYTF,TRBJ1-2,.,few,TRBV30
TGTGCCAGCAGCCGCCGGGGGGGGCGAGCGATTCCTAGCACAGATACGCAGTATTTT,CASSRRGGRAIPSTDTQYF,TRBJ2-3,TRBD2,.,TRBV7-2
TGTGCCAGCAAACCCCAAACAGGGGGCCCACATTCACCCCTCCACTTT,CASKPQTGGPHSPLHF,TRBJ1-6,TRBD1,.,TRBV3-1/TRBV3-2
TGCGCCAGCAGCCAAGATCTTAGCCGGGGGGCTTTTCGCTACACCTTC,CASSQDLSRGAFRYTF,TRBJ1-2,.,.,TRBV4-1
TGTGCCAGCAGTTACTCCAGGGTGGTCACTGAAGCTTTCTTT,CASSYSRVVTEAFF,TRBJ1-1,.,.,TRBV6-5
TGTGCCAGCAGCTTGGTTGGACAGGGAACAGATACGCAGTATTTT,CASSLVGQGTDTQYF,TRBJ2-3,TRBD1,.,TRBV5-4
TGTGCCAGCACCCCAGGGAATCAGCCCCAGCATTTT,CASTPGNQPQHF,TRBJ1-5,.,once,TRBV6-5
TGTGCCAGCAGCCACAGACGGGGACTCCTGGGGGAGACCCAGTACTTC,CASSHRRGLLGETQYF,TRBJ2-5,.,few,TRBV3-1/TRBV3-2
TGTGCCACAGCGACGGGACAGGGGGCGGGATGGGAGCTGTTTTTT,CATATGQGAGWELFF,TRBJ2-2,TRBD1,few,TRBV24-1
TGCAGTGCTAGTGTCGGTAGCACAGATACGCAGTATTTT,CSASVGSTDTQYF,TRBJ2-3,.,.,TRBV20-1
TGTGCCAGCAGTCCTTTTGGGGCCAACGTCCTGACTTTC,CASSPFGANVLTF,TRBJ2-6,.,.,TRBV6-5
TGTGCCAGCAGCTCAGCCCGATCCATCTCTGGAAACACCATATATTTT,CASSSARSISGNTIYF,TRBJ1-3,.,.,TRBV9
TGTGCCAGTAGTAGAATCGGGACAGGGCTAGGGGAGACCCAGTACTTC,CASSRIGTGLGETQYF,TRBJ2-5,TRBD1,.,TRBV19
TGTGCCAGCAGTTTAACAGGGGGCTATAAGGGCTACACCTTC,CASSLTGGYKGYTF,TRBJ1-2,TRBD1,.,TRBV27
TGTGCCAGCAGCTTGGACAGGGGGCTCGGAGAAAAACTGTTTTTT,CASSLDRGLGEKLFF,TRBJ1-4,TRBD1,few,TRBV5-6
TGTGCCAGCAGCCAGCCGGGCTCCCGTCGGGGGGCCAACGTCCTGACTTTC,CASSQPGSRRGANVLTF,TRBJ2-6,.,.,TRBV3-1/TRBV3-2
TGCGCCAGCCGGAAAGGGGGCCTCTCCCGCACAGATACGCAGTATTTT,CASRKGGLSRTDTQYF,TRBJ2-3,TRBD1,.,TRBV5-1
TGTGCCTGGAGCCCCGGGACAGGGTATGGCTACACCTTC,CAWSPGTGYGYTF,TRBJ1-2,TRBD1,.,TRBV30
TGCGCCAGCAGCTTGTTCGCCGCTAGGTTTGATGGAGAGACCCAGTACTTC,CASSLFAARFDGETQYF,TRBJ2-5,.,.,TRBV5-1
TGTGCCAGCAGCTTAAGGGGCGGAGGAGGCCAAGAGACCCAGTACTTC,CASSLRGGGGQETQYF,TRBJ2-5,.,.,TRBV11-2
TGTGCCAGCAGCCAAGGACTAGCGGGGACATACAATGAGCAGTTCTTC,CASSQGLAGTYNEQFF,TRBJ2-1,TRBD2,.,TRBV3-1/TRBV3-2
TGCGCCAGCAGCTTGGACAGGGCGGGCACTGAAGCTTTCTTT,CASSLDRAGTEAFF,TRBJ1-1,.,once,TRBV5-1
TGTGCCAGCAGTGAATCCGGCGGGGGGGACAATGAGCAGTTCTTC,CASSESGGGDNEQFF,TRBJ2-1,TRBD2,.,TRBV25-1
TGTGCCAGCAGCCGACAGCAATACACAGATACGCAGTATTTT,CASSRQQYTDTQYF,TRBJ2-3,.,.,TRBV3-1/TRBV3-2
TGTGCCAGTAGTAGGACAGGGAGCACAGATACGCAGTATTTT,CASSRTGSTDTQYF,TRBJ2-3,TRBD1,once,TRBV19
TGTGCCAGCAGCTATCATAGCGGGGGGGACACCGGGGAGCTGTTTTTT,CASSYHSGGDTGELFF,TRBJ2-2,TRBD2,.,TRBV4-2
TGTGCCAGCAGCTTAGGGGGGGCAGGGGAAAACTATGGCTACACCTTC,CASSLGGAGENYGYTF,TRBJ1-2,.,once,TRBV7-8
TGCGCCAGCAGCTTCCGTCCTATAGCGGGGGCCGAGAACACCGGGGAGCTGTTTTTT,CASSFRPIAGAENTGELFF,TRBJ2-2,TRBD2,few,TRBV5-1
TGTGCCAGCAGCTTGGGGGCGTTTAGCGCGAACACTGAAGCTTTCTTT,CASSLGAFSANTEAFF,TRBJ1-1,.,.,TRBV5-4
TGCGCCAGCAGCTTAACAGGGGTTTCTGGAAACACCATATATTTT,CASSLTGVSGNTIYF,TRBJ1-3,TRBD1,once,TRBV5-1
TGTGCCAGTAGCCGAGTCGGCGGGGACAGGCGGATTCAGCCCCAGCATTTT,CASSRVGGDRRIQPQHF,TRBJ1-5,TRBD1,once,TRBV19
TGTGCCTGGAGTGGGGCCGCTGGATACTATGGCTACACCTTC,CAWSGAAGYYGYTF,TRBJ1-2,.,few,TRBV30
TGTGCCAGCAGCTTAGTGGGCAGGAGCAATCAGCCCCAGCATTTT,CASSLVGRSNQPQHF,TRBJ1-5,.,.,TRBV7-2
TGTGCCACCAGCAGCCTGGGGGGGGCTACAGATACGCAGTATTTT,CATSSLGGATDTQYF,TRBJ2-3,.,.,TRBV15
TGTGCCAGCACGCGACAGTCTAGCAATCAGCCCCAGCATTTT,CASTRQSSNQPQHF,TRBJ1-5,.,.,TRBV6-5
TGTGCCAGCAGTGACTCAGGGGCTCCTAATGAAAAACTGTTTTTT,CASSDSGAPNEKLFF,TRBJ1-4,.,.,TRBV6-5
TGTGCCAGTAGTATACTGGATAGCAATCAGCCCCAGCATTTT,CASSILDSNQPQHF,TRBJ1-5,.,.,TRBV19
TGCGCCAGCAGCCAAAATAGCCCAGCGTCTGGGGCCAACGTCCTGACTTTC,CASSQNSPASGANVLTF,TRBJ2-6,.,.,TRBV4-1
TGTGCCAGCAGAGCCTCGGGAAGGTTCGGCGACAGGGCTTTCTTT,CASRASGRFGDRAFF,TRBJ1-1,.,few,TRBV6-5
TGTGCCAGTAGTATATCTAAGGGGGCGAGTGGTCAGCCCCAGCATTTT,CASSISKGASGQPQHF,TRBJ1-5,TRBD1,.,TRBV19
TGCGCCAGCAGCTTGGGGAACTATGGCTACACCTTC,CASSLGNYGYTF,TRBJ1-2,.,.,TRBV5-1
TGTGCCACCAGTGATTCGGACGGAGGCTATGGCTACACCTTC,CATSDSDGGYGYTF,TRBJ1-2,.,.,TRBV24-1
TGTGCCAGTAAGAAGGGGGGGGCTTTTTACAATGAGCAGTTCTTC,CASKKGGAFYNEQFF,TRBJ2-1,.,.,TRBV19
TGTGCCAGTAGTAGGGGACTAGCGGGGGTCTACAATGAGCAGTTCTTC,CASSRGLAGVYNEQFF,TRBJ2-1,TRBD2,.,TRBV19
TGTGCCAGCTCACCAGGGGGGGAAGCTAACTATGGCTACACCTTC,CASSPGGEANYGYTF,TRBJ1-2,.,.,TRBV18